This entry lists 28 T cell receptor beta chains sequenced from one sample in a study of T cells in tumors after PD-1 blockade. Profiling relied on immunoSEQ multiplex PCR, and the TCRdb table lists in-frame clones only, not all of them. The sample lists some 2,000 clones; 69% were seen once. Sequences were derived from tumor tissue, sampled before anti-PD-1 treatment. These receptors all stem from a human donor with basal cell carcinoma.

The sample holds a few counts of this clone. The genes are TRBV30 and TRBJ2-7; D is unresolved. This CDR3 is built from 12 residues. V was shortened by 1 base and J by 3 bases, with 7 bases between the two germline ends. In germline, CDR1 is GTSNPN, CDR2 SVGIG (reference sequence). The CDR3: CAWSGTVYEQYF. The CDR3 DNA follows: TGTGCCTGGAGTGGTACGGTCTACGAGCAGTACTTC.

J is TRBJ2-7 and V is TRBV10-3; weak D call: TRBD1 (6 bases). The CDR3 extends over 15 amino acids. V lost 5 bases and J lost 4, with 18 bases in between. Germline lookup yields CDR1 ENHRY and CDR2 SYGVKD. As DNA, the CDR3 is TGTGCCATCAGTCCTGCTGACAGGCCCCTATACGAGCAGTACTTC. This translates into CAISPADRPLYEQYF.

The chain carries TRBV2 and TRBJ2-2, with 8 bases aligning to TRBD2. CDR3 size: 14 residues. The V and J ends lost 10 bases and 2 bases, in that order; junction bases with no gene match: 6. Germline CDR1 is SNHLY and CDR2 is FYNNEI. In nucleotides, the CDR3 is TGTGCCACCAAAGCGGGGGTTAACACCGGGGAGCTGTTTTTT. Its translation is CATKAGVNTGELFF.

The J gene is TRBJ1-1, the V gene TRBV30; D not certain. Germline CDR1 is GTSNPN and CDR2 is SVGIG (reference sequence). Trimming removed 3 bases at V and 0 bases at J, with 2 bases between. The CDR3 runs 11 residues. CDR3 nucleotides: TGTGCCTGGAGGTTGAACACTGAAGCTTTCTTT. Protein product: CAWRLNTEAFF.

The chain joins TRBV24-1 to TRBJ2-4, with D hard to call. Germline lookup yields CDR1 KGHDR and CDR2 SFDVKD. The CDR3 spans 16 residues. V shed 3 bases and J shed 0 bases, with 11 bases lying between them. The CDR3 DNA sequence: TGTGCCACCAGTGATCCCAACCCCGTAGCCAAAAACATTCAGTACTTC. It specifies CATSDPNPVAKNIQYF.

The CDR3 DNA reads as TGTGCCAGCACCGAATCAGTGGGGGGAACCAAAAACATTCAGTACTTC. As protein: CASTESVGGTKNIQYF. This rearrangement joins TRBV27 to TRBJ2-4; D perhaps matches TRBD2 (6 bases). The germline V and J ends were trimmed by 7 bases and 2 bases, with 18 bases remaining between them. Germline loops: CDR1 MNHEY, CDR2 SMNVEV (reference sequence). There are 16 residues in the CDR3.

This clone is categorized as large (0.1 to 1%). The CDR3 DNA sequence: TGTGCCAGCAGCGGCGAGGTGACAGGGGGTCCCTACGAGCAGTACTTC. Its protein product is CASSGEVTGGPYEQYF. This sequence joins TRBV5-6 and TRBJ2-7, with TRBD1 identical over 9 bases. The CDR3 extends over 16 amino acids. Germline loops: CDR1 SGHDT, CDR2 YYEEEE. The V and J ends lost 4 bases and 2 bases, in that order; junction bases with no gene match: 10.

The chain couples TRBV5-8 to TRBJ2-3; D possibly corresponds to TRBD2 (6 bases). Per the germline V gene, CDR1 is SGHTS and CDR2 is YDEGEE. V dropped 5 bases and J dropped 5 bases, with 21 bases sitting between them. The CDR3 spans 16 residues. The CDR3 is CASRLAGSSAVDTQYF. In DNA form, the CDR3 reads TGTGCCAGCAGACTAGCCGGATCGTCGGCAGTAGATACGCAGTATTTT.

This clone was seen a few times. The V call is TRBV9, the J call TRBJ2-7; 11 bases agree with TRBD2. V lost 4 bases, J lost 4 bases, and 13 bases stayed unmatched. This CDR3 contains 17 residues. Germline V gene sequence: CDR1 SGDLS, CDR2 YYNGEE. The CDR3 here is CASSRLAGGAGAYEQYF. The CDR3 DNA follows: TGTGCCAGCAGCCGCCTAGCGGGAGGAGCGGGAGCGTACGAGCAGTACTTC.

This clone has more than one count but fewer than ten. The chain is built from TRBV6-5 and TRBJ1-1; D unresolved. The CDR3 contains 14 residues. Trimming took off 4 bases at V and 0 bases at J, with 9 bases between the two ends. Germline CDR1 is MNHEY and CDR2 is SVGAGI. CDR3 bases: TGTGCCAGCAGTTTTGCATACATGAACACTGAAGCTTTCTTT. Its protein is CASSFAYMNTEAFF.

The gene calls are TRBV5-1 and TRBJ2-7; D is ambiguous. Germline V gene data show CDR1 as SGHRS and CDR2 as YFSETQ. This CDR3 contains 13 residues. The ends were cut back, 1 base at V and 2 bases at J, with 7 bases in the middle. The CDR3 sequence: CASSLSGTYEQYF. The CDR3 DNA is TGCGCCAGCAGCTTGAGTGGGACCTACGAGCAGTACTTC.

The chain joins TRBV27 to TRBJ2-3; tentative D call: TRBD2 (6 bases). Germline CDR1 and CDR2: MNHEY and SMNVEV (reference sequence). The CDR3 consists of 15 residues. V was cut by 5 bases and J by 2 bases, with 14 bases left in between. CDR3 coding DNA: TGTGCCAGCAGTCCCCTTGGGGGGTCCACAGATACGCAGTATTTT. It specifies CASSPLGGSTDTQYF.

This sequence joins TRBV30 and TRBJ1-5; possible D gene TRBD1, 5 bases. The CDR3 is 16 amino acids. The V end lost 0 bases, the J end lost 2 bases, and 14 bases lay between the germline ends. Per the germline V gene, CDR1 is GTSNPN and CDR2 is SVGIG (reference sequence). The DNA of the CDR3 is TGTGCCTGGAGTGTACATGGGTTGGGGGGCAATCAGCCCCAGCATTTT. Protein sequence: CAWSVHGLGGNQPQHF.

The chain combines TRBV2 with TRBJ2-5, with unresolved D. Germline V gives CDR1 SNHLY, CDR2 FYNNEI. V lost 6 bases, J lost 2 bases, and 16 bases lay in between. The CDR3 runs to 15 residues. CDR3 protein: CASSRGPPRQETQYF. The DNA of the CDR3 is TGTGCCAGCAGCCGTGGACCCCCGCGGCAAGAGACCCAGTACTTC.

The genes are TRBV5-1 and TRBJ1-1; 8 bases match TRBD1. The J segment lost 3 bases and the V segment lost 2 bases, leaving 9 bases of the junction unmatched. CDR3 length: 16 residues. CDR1 is SGHRS and CDR2 is YFSETQ in the germline V gene. This CDR3 is CASSLSGGQGDTEAFF. CDR3 in DNA: TGCGCCAGCAGCTTATCAGGAGGACAGGGCGACACTGAAGCTTTCTTT.

This clone has only a few counts. J is TRBJ1-2 and V is TRBV10-3; possibly TRBD1 for D (6 bases). The CDR3 is 14 residues long. The V end was cut by 5 bases, the J end by 4 bases, with 14 bases between. Germline CDR1 reads ENHRY; CDR2 reads SYGVKD. DNA of the CDR3: TGTGCCATCAGTTGGGACAAGTTTGTCTATGGCTACACCTTC. Amino acid sequence: CAISWDKFVYGYTF.

V gene TRBV6-5 combines with J gene TRBJ2-5, with D hard to call. Trimming cost V 6 bases and J 4 bases, with 9 bases left between them. Germline V gene lookup returns CDR1 MNHEY and CDR2 SVGAGI. This CDR3 contains 12 residues. The CDR3 here is CASSPTGETQYF. The CDR3 DNA reads TGTGCCAGCAGCCCCACGGGAGAGACCCAGTACTTC.

This rearrangement joins TRBV9 to TRBJ2-2; TRBD2 aligns across 7 bases. Germline V gene data show CDR1 as SGDLS and CDR2 as YYNGEE. This CDR3 comprises 15 residues. V shed 0 bases and J 4 bases; nucleotides not matched to a gene: 3. This chain's CDR3 is CASSVAAGVTGELFF. The CDR3 coding sequence is TGTGCCAGCAGCGTAGCTGCGGGAGTCACCGGGGAGCTGTTTTTT.

This clone came up once. Here the CDR3 DNA reads TGCAGTGCTAGTGACCATGAGCAGTTCTTC. Its protein product is CSASDHEQFF. V gene TRBV20-1 combines with J gene TRBJ2-1; D is ambiguous. Germline CDR1 is DFQATT and CDR2 is SNEGSKA (reference sequence). The CDR3 consists of 10 residues. Trimming stripped 3 bases from V and 8 bases from J, with 5 bases between.

V and J are TRBV28 and TRBJ1-6; no reliable D call. With 7 bases removed from V and 2 bases from J, the gap between germline ends came to 12 bases. CDR3 length: 15 residues. The germline gives CDR1 MDHEN, CDR2 SYDVKM. CDR3 nucleotides: TGTGCCAGCAAGAGCCTTCAACCCTATAATTCACCCCTCCACTTT. Its protein product is CASKSLQPYNSPLHF.

The rearrangement links TRBV14 to TRBJ1-3, with 8 bases aligning to TRBD1. CDR1 is SGHDN and CDR2 is FVKESK in the germline V gene. The V segment lost 6 bases and the J segment 8 bases; nucleotides outside the gene matches: 24. CDR3 size: 19 residues. CDR3: CASSTHGTGGKIGWDTIYF. CDR3 coding DNA: TGTGCCAGCAGTACCCACGGCACAGGGGGGAAAATCGGATGGGACACCATATATTTT.

This chain joins TRBV29-1 and TRBJ2-7; D is ambiguous. The V gene's germline CDR1 is SQVTM and CDR2 ANQGSEA. The CDR3 has 11 amino acids. V was clipped by 5 bases and J by 3 bases, with 8 bases between them. CDR3 amino acids: CSVHRNYEQYF. In nucleotides, the CDR3 is TGCAGCGTTCACAGAAACTACGAGCAGTACTTC.

The chain joins TRBV27 to TRBJ1-5; possibly TRBD1 for D (5 bases). CDR3 length equals 16 residues. In germline, CDR1 is MNHEY, CDR2 SMNVEV (reference sequence). The CDR3 sequence: CGTSAAVIYSNQPQHF. The CDR3 DNA reads as TGTGGGACATCGGCCGCGGTGATCTATAGCAATCAGCCCCAGCATTTT.

V is TRBV7-2 and J is TRBJ1-6, with unresolved D. Trimming removed 2 bases from V and 13 bases from J, with 12 bases in between. The CDR3 length is 13 residues. Germline loops: CDR1 SGHTA, CDR2 FQGNSA. In nucleotides, the CDR3 is TGTGCCAGCAGCTTAACGCCATTTGGGCCCCTCCACTTT. The encoded protein is CASSLTPFGPLHF.

The chain links TRBV6-4 to TRBJ2-5, with D uncertain. The CDR3 runs to 9 residues. The germline CDR1 and CDR2 sequences are MRHNA and SNTAGT. DNA for the CDR3: TGTCCGGCTAGGCAGACCCAGTACTTC. Translation: CPARQTQYF.

V is TRBV2 and J is TRBJ2-3; D uncertain. The germline V gene has CDR1 SNHLY and CDR2 FYNNEI. V lost 9 bases, J lost 1 base, and 14 bases lay in between. The CDR3 totals 14 residues. CDR3 in DNA: TGTGCCAGACAGAGTGAAGTGGGCACAGATACGCAGTATTTT. Translated, it gives CARQSEVGTDTQYF.

The rearrangement joins TRBV28 to TRBJ2-7; D gene uncertain. CDR3 length: 14 amino acids. Per the germline V gene, CDR1 is MDHEN and CDR2 is SYDVKM. The germline V and J ends were trimmed by 5 bases and 1 base, with 12 bases remaining between them. CDR3 in amino acids: CASSALPQSYEQYF. CDR3 DNA sequence: TGTGCCAGCAGTGCCCTCCCCCAATCCTACGAGCAGTACTTC.

The CDR3 loop is CASSPQGGSGRNQPQHF. CDR3 nucleotide sequence: TGTGCCAGCTCACCTCAGGGGGGTTCCGGGCGCAATCAGCCCCAGCATTTT. The rearrangement links TRBV18 to TRBJ1-5, with TRBD1 matching 7 bases. V was clipped by 3 bases and J by 2 bases; unmatched bases: 10. Germline V lookup: CDR1 KGHSH, CDR2 LQKENI. The CDR3 covers 17 residues.